A single sample gave rise to the 7 T cell receptor beta chains below, sequenced in a study of blood T cell repertoires in COVID-19. Only in-frame clones appear in the TCRdb table, and some are missing; sequencing was by immunoSEQ multiplex PCR. The repertoire holds around 69,000 clones, with about 88% as singletons. Sequenced input: peripheral blood. All receptors come from a woman between 50 and 59 years old with active COVID-19.

The rearrangement uses TRBV18 and TRBJ1-2; weak D call: TRBD1 (5 bases). V was cut by 3 bases and J by 7 bases, with 12 bases left in between. Per germline, CDR1 KGHSH and CDR2 LQKENI. The CDR3 loop spans 13 amino acids. Here the CDR3 DNA reads TGTGCCAGCTCACCCACCCAGGGAATTGGCTACACCTTC. This sequence encodes CASSPTQGIGYTF.

This clone was counted only a few times. V gene TRBV20-1 combines with J gene TRBJ1-1; weak D call: TRBD1 (5 bases). CDR1 and CDR2 (germline): DFQATT, SNEGSKA (reference sequence). V was clipped by 1 base and J by 9 bases, with 9 bases between them. This CDR3 comprises 11 residues. The CDR3 region is CSARGGGKAFF. CDR3 DNA sequence: TGCAGTGCTAGAGGGGGCGGGAAAGCTTTCTTT.

This clone was seen once. This chain connects TRBV3-1 (or the pseudogene TRBV3-2) to TRBJ1-6; no definite D call. The CDR3 runs to 15 residues. The V and J ends lost 1 base and 7 bases respectively, with 11 bases between them. Looked up from germline, CDR1 is LGHDT and CDR2 is YNNKEL (reference sequence). CDR3 residues: CASSQASTPNSPLHF. CDR3 sequence (DNA): TGTGCCAGCAGCCAAGCCTCGACACCCAATTCACCCCTCCACTTT.

V is TRBV18 and J is TRBJ2-7; 9 bases line up with TRBD1. The CDR3 sequence is 16 residues long. The V gene end was trimmed by 3 bases and the J gene end by 3 bases; junction bases not matched to a gene: 9. Germline V gives CDR1 KGHSH, CDR2 LQKENI. The CDR3 DNA reads as TGTGCCAGCTCACCCACTGACAGGGGGGTCCTCTACGAGCAGTACTTC. It encodes CASSPTDRGVLYEQYF. The variable domain in full, completed from reference TRBV18 and TRBJ2-7, reads NAGVMQNPRHLVRRRGQEARLRCSPMKGHSHVYWYRQLPEEGLKFMVYLQKENIIDESGMPKERFSAEFPKEGPSILRIQQVVRGDSAAYFCASSPTDRGVLYEQYFGPGTRLTVT.

CDR3 coding DNA: TGTGCCAGCAGCTTACCGGGGGTCGGGGAGCTGTTTTTT. It codes for CASSLPGVGELFF. This chain connects TRBV27 to TRBJ2-2, with a weak D call TRBD2 (6 bases). Deletions cut 6 bases from V and 7 bases from J, with 12 bases between. From germline, CDR1 is MNHEY and CDR2 SMNVEV (reference sequence). This CDR3 has 13 amino acids.

The chain joins TRBV15 to TRBJ1-1; D unclear. V was pared by 2 bases and J by 4 bases, with 8 bases between. The CDR3 has 13 amino acids. CDR1 LNHNV and CDR2 YYDKDF come from the germline V gene (reference sequence). Here the CDR3 DNA reads TGTGCCACCAGCAGACTCCGCGGCACTGAAGCTTTCTTT. It encodes CATSRLRGTEAFF.

The chain recombines TRBV30 with TRBJ1-1, with D unclear. Trimming cost V 2 bases and J 0 bases, with 10 bases left between them. The CDR3 is 14 residues long. CDR1 is GTSNPN and CDR2 is SVGIG in the germline V gene (reference sequence). The CDR3 reads CAWSSGSMNTEAFF. The CDR3 nucleotides are TGTGCCTGGAGTTCGGGGAGCATGAACACTGAAGCTTTCTTT.